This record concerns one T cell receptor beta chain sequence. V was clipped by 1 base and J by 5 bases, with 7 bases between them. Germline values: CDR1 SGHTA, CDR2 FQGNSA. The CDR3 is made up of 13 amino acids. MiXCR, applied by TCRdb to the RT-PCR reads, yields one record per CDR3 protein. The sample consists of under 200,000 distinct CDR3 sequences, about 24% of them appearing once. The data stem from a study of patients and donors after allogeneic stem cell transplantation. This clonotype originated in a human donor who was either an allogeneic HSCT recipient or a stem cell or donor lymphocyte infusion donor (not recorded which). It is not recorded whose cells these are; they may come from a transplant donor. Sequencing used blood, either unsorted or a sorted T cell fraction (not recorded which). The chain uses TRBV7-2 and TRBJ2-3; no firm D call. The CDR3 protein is CASSLEPQDTQYF. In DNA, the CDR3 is TGTGCCAGCAGCTTAGAGCCCCAAGATACGCAGTATTTT.